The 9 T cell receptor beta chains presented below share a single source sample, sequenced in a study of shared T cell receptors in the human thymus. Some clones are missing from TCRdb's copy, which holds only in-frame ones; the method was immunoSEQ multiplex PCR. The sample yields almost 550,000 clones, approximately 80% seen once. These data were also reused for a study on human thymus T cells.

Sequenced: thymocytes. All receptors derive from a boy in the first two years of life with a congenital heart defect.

CDR3 sequence (DNA): TGTGCCTGGGAGAAGGGGTTCGGCACCGGGGAGCTGTTTTTT. Its translation is CAWEKGFGTGELFF. The rearrangement uses TRBV30 and TRBJ2-2, with a tentative D call TRBD1 (5 bases). The CDR3 is 14 residues long. CDR1 is GTSNPN and CDR2 is SVGIG in the germline V gene (reference sequence). The germline V and J ends were trimmed by 5 bases and 4 bases, with 14 bases remaining between them. Filled out from reference TRBV30 and TRBJ2-2, the complete variable domain reads SQTIHQWPATLVQPVGSPLSLECTVEGTSNPNLYWYRQAAGRGLQLLFYSVGIGQISSEVPQNLSASRPQDRQFILSSKKLLLSDSGFYLCAWEKGFGTGELFFGEGSRLTVL.

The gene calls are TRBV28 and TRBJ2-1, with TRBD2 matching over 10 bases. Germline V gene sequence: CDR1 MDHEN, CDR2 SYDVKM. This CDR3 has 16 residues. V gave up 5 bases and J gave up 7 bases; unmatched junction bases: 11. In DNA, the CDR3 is TGTGCCAGCAGTCTCCCCCCTAGCGGGAGTAGTAATGAGCAGTTCTTC. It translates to CASSLPPSGSSNEQFF.

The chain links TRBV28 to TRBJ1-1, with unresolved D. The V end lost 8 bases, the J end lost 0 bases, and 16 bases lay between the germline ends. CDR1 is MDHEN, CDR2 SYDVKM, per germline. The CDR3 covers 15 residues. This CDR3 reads CASRFEISLNTEAFF. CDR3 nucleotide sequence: TGTGCCAGCCGATTTGAGATTTCCCTGAACACTGAAGCTTTCTTT.

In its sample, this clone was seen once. The CDR3 region has the DNA TGTGCCAGCAGTTACATGAGAACTCAGCCCCAGCATTTT. Its protein is CASSYMRTQPQHF. The chain uses TRBV6-6 and TRBJ1-5; D uncertain. Trimming took 2 bases from V and 6 from J, leaving 8 bases between them. This CDR3 has 13 residues. Germline values: CDR1 MNHNY, CDR2 SVGAGI (reference sequence).

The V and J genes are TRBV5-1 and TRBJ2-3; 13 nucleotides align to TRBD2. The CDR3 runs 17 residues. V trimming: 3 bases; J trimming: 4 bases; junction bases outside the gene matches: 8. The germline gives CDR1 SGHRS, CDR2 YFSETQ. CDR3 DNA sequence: TGCGCCAGCAGCTCCTTGGGGACTAGCGGGATTGCAGATACGCAGTATTTT. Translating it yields CASSSLGTSGIADTQYF.

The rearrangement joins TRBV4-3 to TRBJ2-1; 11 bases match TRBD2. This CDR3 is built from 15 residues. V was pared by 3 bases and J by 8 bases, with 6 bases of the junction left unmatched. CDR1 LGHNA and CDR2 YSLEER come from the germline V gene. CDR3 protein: CASSQGSGRADEQFF. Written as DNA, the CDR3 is TGCGCCAGCAGCCAGGGTAGCGGGAGGGCAGATGAGCAGTTCTTC.

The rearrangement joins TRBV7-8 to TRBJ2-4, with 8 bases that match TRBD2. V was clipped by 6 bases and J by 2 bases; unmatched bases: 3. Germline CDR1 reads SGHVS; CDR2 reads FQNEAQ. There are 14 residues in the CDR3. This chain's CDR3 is CASSSGETKNIQYF. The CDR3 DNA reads TGTGCCAGCAGTAGCGGGGAGACCAAAAACATTCAGTACTTC.

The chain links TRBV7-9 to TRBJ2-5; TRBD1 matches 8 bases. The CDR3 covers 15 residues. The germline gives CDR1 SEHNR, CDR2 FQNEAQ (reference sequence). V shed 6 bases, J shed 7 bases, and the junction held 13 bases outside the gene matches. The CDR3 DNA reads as TGTGCCAGCAGTGGACAGGGACCCGCTCGGGGGACCCAGTACTTC. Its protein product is CASSGQGPARGTQYF.

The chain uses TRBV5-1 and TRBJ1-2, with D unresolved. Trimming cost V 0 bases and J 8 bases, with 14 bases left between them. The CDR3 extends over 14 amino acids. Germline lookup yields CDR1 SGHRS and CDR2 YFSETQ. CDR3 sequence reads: CASSLESGIWGYTF. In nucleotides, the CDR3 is TGCGCCAGCAGCTTGGAGAGCGGGATCTGGGGCTACACCTTC.